The rows below give T cell receptor beta chains drawn from one sample of a study of T cell responses to AZD1222 COVID-19 vaccine. Clones were sequenced by immunoSEQ multiplex PCR, and TCRdb holds only the in-frame ones, with some missing. The sample carries approximately 77,000 clones, roughly 90% recorded once. Sequenced here: peripheral blood, sampled 28 days after the second AZD1222 dose. The receptors shown here come from an adult who received the AZD1222 COVID-19 vaccine. Both conserved end residues are trimmed from each CDR3. Fields, in order: CDR3 protein, V gene, J gene, D gene. D genes are given only for firm matches.

cdr3_aa: ASRDPTGDATNEKLF
v_call: TRBV5-1
j_call: TRBJ1-4
d_call: TRBD1

cdr3_aa: ASSEGPGDNEQF
v_call: TRBV2
j_call: TRBJ2-1
d_call: .

cdr3_aa: ASSQDFGQGYEKLF
v_call: TRBV3-1/TRBV3-2
j_call: TRBJ1-4
d_call: .

cdr3_aa: ASSLGGVASTDTQY
v_call: TRBV5-1
j_call: TRBJ2-3
d_call: .

cdr3_aa: ASSLFGAQETQY
v_call: TRBV5-1
j_call: TRBJ2-5
d_call: .

cdr3_aa: ASSLRLWDRGHGTDTQY
v_call: TRBV5-1
j_call: TRBJ2-3
d_call: TRBD1

cdr3_aa: ASSPPYRGNTIY
v_call: TRBV3-1/TRBV3-2
j_call: TRBJ1-3
d_call: .

cdr3_aa: ASRTGINTEAF
v_call: TRBV25-1
j_call: TRBJ1-1
d_call: .

cdr3_aa: ASSLGRAGTAGAYEQY
v_call: TRBV13
j_call: TRBJ2-7
d_call: .

cdr3_aa: ASSGTANTGELF
v_call: TRBV5-1
j_call: TRBJ2-2
d_call: .

cdr3_aa: ASSFGRPTDTQY
v_call: TRBV7-8
j_call: TRBJ2-3
d_call: .

cdr3_aa: ASSPLGYYEQY
v_call: TRBV7-2
j_call: TRBJ2-7
d_call: .

cdr3_aa: ASSSGLTLMDEQF
v_call: TRBV5-1
j_call: TRBJ2-1
d_call: .

cdr3_aa: ASSVTSTAGELF
v_call: TRBV19
j_call: TRBJ2-2
d_call: .

cdr3_aa: ASSYRGTNTEAF
v_call: TRBV6-5
j_call: TRBJ1-1
d_call: .

cdr3_aa: ASSLGGYEQY
v_call: TRBV5-6
j_call: TRBJ2-7
d_call: .

cdr3_aa: ASSLATSGKYEQY
v_call: TRBV11-2
j_call: TRBJ2-7
d_call: TRBD2

cdr3_aa: ASSETLAGGPTGELF
v_call: TRBV4-1
j_call: TRBJ2-2
d_call: TRBD2

cdr3_aa: ASSAPGWGGRAHTQY
v_call: TRBV28
j_call: TRBJ2-3
d_call: TRBD2

cdr3_aa: ASSHIKGSQPGNQPQH
v_call: TRBV28
j_call: TRBJ1-5
d_call: .

cdr3_aa: ASPPIANYGYT
v_call: TRBV30
j_call: TRBJ1-2
d_call: .

cdr3_aa: ASQGQGALNTEAF
v_call: TRBV25-1
j_call: TRBJ1-1
d_call: TRBD1

cdr3_aa: ASSEEGTSRETQY
v_call: TRBV9
j_call: TRBJ2-5
d_call: TRBD2

cdr3_aa: ASTGQGPYEQY
v_call: TRBV28
j_call: TRBJ2-7
d_call: TRBD1

cdr3_aa: SARGNTEAF
v_call: TRBV20-1
j_call: TRBJ1-1
d_call: .

cdr3_aa: ASSAMEETQY
v_call: TRBV7-9
j_call: TRBJ2-5
d_call: .

cdr3_aa: ASSSLSGGVRSPLH
v_call: TRBV7-9
j_call: TRBJ1-6
d_call: .

cdr3_aa: ASSGGTSGSYEQY
v_call: TRBV13
j_call: TRBJ2-7
d_call: TRBD2

cdr3_aa: ASSPQQDNYGYT
v_call: TRBV19
j_call: TRBJ1-2
d_call: .

cdr3_aa: ASSLNRGEKLF
v_call: TRBV6-5
j_call: TRBJ1-4
d_call: TRBD1

cdr3_aa: ASSYLAGLVGGYT
v_call: TRBV6-2/TRBV6-3
j_call: TRBJ1-2
d_call: .

cdr3_aa: ASSFSGGDTEAF
v_call: TRBV7-2
j_call: TRBJ1-1
d_call: .

cdr3_aa: ASSSDQTKLQETQY
v_call: TRBV28
j_call: TRBJ2-5
d_call: .

cdr3_aa: ASSLVAGEATEAF
v_call: TRBV5-1
j_call: TRBJ1-1
d_call: .

cdr3_aa: ASSSKGLAVPNEQF
v_call: TRBV7-8
j_call: TRBJ2-1
d_call: TRBD2

cdr3_aa: ASSLAKGGGYNQPQH
v_call: TRBV7-9
j_call: TRBJ1-5
d_call: TRBD1

cdr3_aa: ASSLNIGTGNTEAF
v_call: TRBV7-6
j_call: TRBJ1-1
d_call: TRBD1